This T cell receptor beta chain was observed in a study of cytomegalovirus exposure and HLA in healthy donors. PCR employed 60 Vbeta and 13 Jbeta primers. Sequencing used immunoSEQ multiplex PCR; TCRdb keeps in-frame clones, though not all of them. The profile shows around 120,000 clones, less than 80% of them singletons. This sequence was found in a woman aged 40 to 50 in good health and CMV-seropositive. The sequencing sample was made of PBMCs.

In DNA form, the CDR3 reads TGTGCCAGCAGCCTCACGGGGCGGGAGGGGAGCTACAATGAGCAGTTCTTC. Translated, it gives CASSLTGREGSYNEQFF. This chain connects TRBV4-2 to TRBJ2-1; 9 bases are shared with TRBD2. Per germline, CDR1 LGHNA and CDR2 YNFKEQ. The V segment lost 4 bases and the J segment 3 bases; nucleotides outside the gene matches: 10. The CDR3 consists of 17 residues.